One sample yielded the 16 T cell receptor beta chains listed below, sequenced in a study of T cells in Graves' hyperthyroidism and ophthalmopathy. Researchers amplified the TCR beta CDR3 regions from RNA transcripts. HTBI primers were used for first-round RT-PCR of the TCR CDR3. TCRdb re-called the multiplex PCR reads through MiXCR, storing one row per CDR3 protein. This table has about 290,000 distinct CDR3 sequences, 10% to 15% appearing once. Sequencing was carried out using blood. These receptor sequences come from a woman aged 25 to 39 with Graves' hyperthyroidism that later progressed to Graves' ophthalmopathy.

In this sample, this clonotype turned up many times. The chain carries TRBV5-5 and TRBJ2-5; 7 bases align to TRBD1. Unmatched junction bases numbered 6, after V lost 0 bases and J lost 4 bases. In germline, CDR1 is SGHKS, CDR2 YYEKEE (reference sequence). The CDR3 runs 15 residues. Here the CDR3 reads CASSLGPGGPETQYF. Written as DNA, the CDR3 is TGTGCCAGCAGCTTGGGGCCAGGGGGTCCAGAGACCCAGTACTTC.

This clonotype was seen ten or more times. J is TRBJ2-4 and V is TRBV6-2 or TRBV6-3; D ambiguous. Germline V gives CDR1 MNHEY, CDR2 SVGEGT. This CDR3 has 15 residues. Trimming removed 4 bases from V and 0 bases from J, with 10 bases in between. The CDR3 DNA follows: TGTGCCAGCAGTTCGACGGAACTAGCCAAAAACATTCAGTACTTC. Translation: CASSSTELAKNIQYF.

The chain employs TRBV24-1 and TRBJ2-7; TRBD2 matches 15 bases. From germline, CDR1 is KGHDR and CDR2 SFDVKD. After removal of 2 bases from V and 5 bases from J, the junction contained 12 bases not matched to a gene. The CDR3 length is 19 residues. CDR3 in amino acids: CATSDSTRSGLAGGNEQYF. The CDR3 nucleotides are TGTGCCACCAGTGATTCGACCCGCTCCGGACTAGCGGGAGGGAACGAGCAGTACTTC.

This rearrangement joins TRBV12-3 or TRBV12-4 to TRBJ2-2; the match to TRBD2 covers 7 bases. The CDR3 totals 15 residues. J lost 6 bases, V lost 8 bases, and 12 bases had no gene match. CDR3 amino acids: CASRKGGPYPGELFF. The DNA for the CDR3 is TGTGCCAGCCGGAAGGGAGGGCCCTATCCCGGGGAGCTGTTTTTT.

Ten or more counts support this clonotype. This chain connects TRBV20-1 to TRBJ1-1, with D possibly being TRBD1 (5 bases). Between the trimmed V and J ends, which lost 0 bases and 4 bases, there was a span of 18 bases. This CDR3 spans 16 amino acids. Germline CDR1 is DFQATT and CDR2 is SNEGSKA (reference sequence). The CDR3 reads CSARDGDRGTGTEAFF. The CDR3 DNA reads TGCAGTGCTAGAGACGGGGACCGGGGGACGGGCACTGAAGCTTTCTTT.

This clonotype was observed many times. V and J are TRBV20-1 and TRBJ2-4, with 9 bases aligning to TRBD2. Trimming removed 0 bases from V and 3 bases from J; junction bases left unmatched: 3. From germline, CDR1 is DFQATT and CDR2 SNEGSKA (reference sequence). The CDR3 sequence is 15 residues long. CDR3: CSAREGSGGKNIQYF. DNA of the CDR3: TGCAGTGCTAGAGAGGGTAGCGGGGGCAAAAACATTCAGTACTTC.

At least ten counts were recorded for this clonotype. The CDR3 bases are TGCGCCAGCAGCTTGGGACAGGGTATTCGTGGCTACACCTTC. This gives the protein CASSLGQGIRGYTF. The chain carries TRBV5-1 and TRBJ1-2; 7 bases align to TRBD1. Germline-derived CDR1 and CDR2 are SGHRS and YFSETQ. This CDR3 spans 14 amino acids. V was clipped by 0 bases and J by 7 bases; unmatched bases: 6.

This clonotype was found once. The CDR3 region has the DNA TGTGCCAGCAGTGAAGCGGGCGGGACGTTGTTTTTT. Its translation is CASSEAGGTLFF. J is TRBJ2-2 and V is TRBV2; tentatively, D is TRBD2 (6 bases). The germline CDR1 and CDR2 sequences are SNHLY and FYNNEI. The CDR3 spans 12 residues. Trimming took off 0 bases at V and 15 bases at J, with 11 bases between the two ends.

A remark on this clonotype: It may be a read error: a sequence one base away is much more abundant. The chain carries TRBV7-9 and TRBJ1-6; D uncertain. This CDR3 spans 15 amino acids. Germline values: CDR1 SEHNR, CDR2 FQNEAQ (reference sequence). The CDR3 protein is CASSPSGLYNLPLHF. The CDR3 region has the DNA TGTGCCAGCAGCCCCTCCGGTCTCTATAATTTACCCCTCCACTTT.

This clonotype was picked up a small number of times. This chain links TRBV10-3 with TRBJ2-5, with D perhaps TRBD1 or TRBD2 (5 bases each). Germline loops: CDR1 ENHRY, CDR2 SYGVKD. The length of the CDR3 is 12 residues. V was shortened by 10 bases and J by 2 bases, with 11 bases between the two germline ends. DNA for the CDR3: TGTGCCACCGGGACCAAGCAAGAGACCCAGTACTTC. Its translation is CATGTKQETQYF.

This clonotype was counted ten times or more. The chain has TRBV3-1 and TRBJ2-2; 10 nucleotides match TRBD2. J was trimmed by 5 bases and V by 6 bases; bases with no gene match: 6. There are 15 residues in the CDR3. Germline V CDR1 and CDR2: LGHDT, YNNKEL (reference sequence). The CDR3 DNA follows: TGTGCCAGCAGACAGCGGGAGGGGAGGACCGGGGAGCTGTTTTTT. It is translated as CASRQREGRTGELFF.

This clonotype was detected many times. This chain's CDR3 is CSAREGYGYTF. The CDR3 coding sequence is TGCAGTGCTAGAGAGGGCTATGGCTACACCTTC. V usage is TRBV20-1 and J usage is TRBJ1-2; D gene unclear. The CDR3 has 11 amino acids. The V end was cut by 0 bases, the J end by 4 bases, with 3 bases between. Germline CDR1 is DFQATT and CDR2 is SNEGSKA (reference sequence).

Ten or more counts support this clonotype. The chain combines TRBV6-2 or TRBV6-3 with TRBJ2-7; tentatively, D is TRBD2 (6 bases). This CDR3 is 15 amino acids long. CDR1 is MNHEY, CDR2 SVGEGT, per germline. V lost 0 bases, J lost 4 bases, and 13 bases lay in between. In nucleotides, the CDR3 is TGTGCCAGCAGTTACTCGAGGAGGGCCTCGTACGAGCAGTACTTC. Amino acid sequence: CASSYSRRASYEQYF.

This clonotype was counted a few times. CDR3 coding DNA: TGTGCCAGCAGTTTATATTCTAGCGGGAGATTCGGGGGGACCCAGTACTTC. It specifies CASSLYSSGRFGGTQYF. The rearrangement links TRBV28 to TRBJ2-5; 10 bases map to TRBD2. Germline CDR1 and CDR2: MDHEN and SYDVKM. The CDR3 is 17 amino acids. V lost 1 base to trimming and J lost 7 bases; unmatched junction nucleotides: 12.

The table lists this clonotype with many counts. The V call is TRBV19, the J call TRBJ2-7; a weak D match, TRBD2 (6 bases). CDR1 is LNHDA, CDR2 SQIVND, per germline (reference sequence). The CDR3 totals 13 residues. The germline V and J ends were trimmed by 9 bases and 0 bases, with 12 bases remaining between them. In nucleotides, the CDR3 is TGTGCCAGCAGTGGGGGGAGCTCCTACGAGCAGTACTTC. Its protein product is CASSGGSSYEQYF. The full variable domain, in which reference TRBV19 and TRBJ2-7 provide the parts outside the CDR3, is DGGITQSPKYLFRKEGQNVTLSCEQNLNHDAMYWYRQDPGQGLRLIYYSQIVNDFQKGDIAEGYSVSREKKESFPLTVTSAQKNPTAFYLCASSGGSSYEQYFGPGTRLTVT.

This clonotype was seen at least ten times. The V call is TRBV29-1, the J call TRBJ2-7; a weak D match, TRBD1 (5 bases). The CDR3 loop spans 14 amino acids. Germline V CDR1 and CDR2: SQVTM, ANQGSEA. The germline V and J ends were trimmed by 3 bases and 4 bases, with 16 bases remaining between them. This CDR3 is CSVEIGHGAYEQYF. The CDR3 DNA is TGCAGCGTTGAGATCGGACACGGAGCTTACGAGCAGTACTTC.